Following are 8 T cell receptor beta chains from one sample sequenced in a study of CD8+ T cells in alopecia areata. RNA extraction was followed by reverse transcription into cDNA, which acted as the sequencing template. This table comes from immunoSEQ multiplex PCR, and its TCRdb copy is limited to in-frame clones, with some not included. This sample comprises roughly 120,000 clones, none seen once only. What was sequenced was lesional skin. The receptors derive from a C3H/HeJ mouse with alopecia areata. For the strain, the MHC haplotype given is H2-k.

In regard to this clone: The gene symbols are mouse symbols. CDR3 in amino acids: CTCSAPLWGVNTGQLYF. Incomplete CDR3 DNA: TGCACCTGCAGTGCCCCTCTCTGGGGGGTAAACACCGGG. The J gene is TRBJ2-2, the V gene TRBV1, with 8 positions matching TRBD2. The read terminates 4 residues ahead of where the CDR3 ends, so the germline J gene completes it. The germline V gene encodes CDR1 NSQYPW and CDR2 LRSPGD (reference sequence). This CDR3 has 17 amino acids. V was clipped by 3 bases and J by 1 base; unmatched bases: 7.

This clone was recorded a few times. The listed genes are named as in mouse. The CDR3 end is not reached by the read, which stops 4 residues before it; the germline J gene fills it in. The rearrangement joins TRBV13-3 to TRBJ2-7; TRBD1 matches 8 bases. The CDR3 is made up of 14 amino acids. With V trimmed by 2 bases and J by 3 bases, 4 bases remained unmatched. CDR1 is NNHDY and CDR2 is SYVADS in the germline V gene. The sequenced part of the CDR3 DNA is TGTGCCAGCAGTGAAAGGGGACAGGACTAT. This sequence encodes CASSERGQDY. From start to end, the CDR3 is CASSERGQDYEQYF.

Of note for this clone: The protein TCRdb lists differs from the translation of the DNA at residue 10; the protein given here is translated from the DNA itself. Any gene name here is a mouse gene name. The CDR3 end falls 3 residues outside the read, so it is completed with the germline J gene. This chain uses TRBV19 with TRBJ1-6; 7 bases fit TRBD1. TRBJ1-6 carries the ORF label, with uncertain function. Germline V gives CDR1 FNHDT, CDR2 SITEND (reference sequence). V lost 5 bases and J lost 7; bases outside the gene matches: 3. The CDR3 sequence is 13 residues long. The part of the CDR3 DNA that was read is TGTGCCAGCAGACCGGACAGGAATTCGCCC. Translation: CASRPDRNSP. In full, the CDR3 reads CASRPDRNSPLYF.

In the case of this clone: The genes and germline here are from mouse. The CDR3 end lies 4 residues beyond the end of the read and is filled in from the germline J gene. The rearrangement joins TRBV13-1 to TRBJ2-7; a possible D gene is TRBD1 (6 bases). There are 12 residues in the CDR3. The V gene's germline CDR1 is NSHNY and CDR2 SYGAGN. CDR3 DNA, as far as it was read: TGTGCCAGCAGTCTACAGGGCCAT. This codes for CASSLQGH. The full-length CDR3 reads as CASSLQGHEQYF.

Notes on this clone: Gene names follow the mouse nomenclature. The read halts 4 residues ahead of the CDR3 end, with the missing end drawn from the germline J gene. V usage is TRBV1 and J usage is TRBJ1-2, with a tentative D call TRBD1 (6 bases). This CDR3 comprises 14 residues. The germline V gene has CDR1 NSQYPW and CDR2 LRSPGD (reference sequence). The V end lost 3 bases, the J end lost 1 base, and 9 bases lay between the germline ends. CDR3 bases read: TGCACCTGCAGTGCCCTAGGGGGAAACTCC. This encodes CTCSALGGNS. The whole CDR3 protein reads CTCSALGGNSDYTF.

As for this clone: The gene names given are mouse names. With the read ending 4 residues before the CDR3 end, the germline J gene is used to fill in that end. This chain connects TRBV13-3 to TRBJ2-5; the match to TRBD1 covers 10 bases. The CDR3 loop spans 15 amino acids. The germline CDR1 and CDR2 sequences are NNHDY and SYVADS. The CDR3 is CASSANRDRGDTQYF. Incomplete CDR3 DNA: TGTGCCAGCAGCGCCAACCGGGACAGGGGAGAC. Using reference TRBV13-3 and TRBJ2-5 for the parts outside the CDR3, the full variable domain is EAAVTQSPRSKVAVTGGKVTLSCHQTNNHDYMYWYRQDTGHGLRLIHYSYVADSTEKGDIPDGYKASRPSQENFSLILELASLSQTAVYFCASSANRDRGDTQYFGPGTRLLVL.

The sample holds a few counts of this clone. Gene names refer to mouse genes. Sequencing ends 4 residues short of the CDR3 end; the germline J gene provides the rest. This rearrangement joins TRBV13-1 to TRBJ1-1, with a tentative D call TRBD1 (6 bases). The CDR3 loop spans 13 amino acids. Germline V gene sequence: CDR1 NSHNY, CDR2 SYGAGN. CDR3 amino acids: CASSEDGGPEVFF. The sequenced part of the CDR3 DNA is TGTGCCAGCAGTGAAGACGGGGGGCCA.

Of note for this clone: Genes and germline are mouse. The read terminates 4 residues before the CDR3 end, so the remaining end is supplied by the germline J gene. The chain links TRBV19 to TRBJ2-7, with 10 bases lining up with TRBD2. Germline V gives CDR1 FNHDT, CDR2 SITEND (reference sequence). J was trimmed by 3 bases and V by 0 bases; bases with no gene match: 3. The CDR3 is 15 amino acids. CDR3 bases read: TGTGCCAGCAGTATAGCGCACTGGGGGGGCTAT. Translated, it gives CASSIAHWGGY. The whole CDR3 reads CASSIAHWGGYEQYF.